These 27 T cell receptor beta chains share one sample of origin, sequenced in a study of T cells after yellow fever vaccination. TCRdb fed the 5' RACE reads into MiXCR, producing one record per CDR3 protein. The sample holds 320,000 or so distinct CDR3 sequences; roughly 7.5% are singletons and the top ten take 15% to 20%. The specimen comprised PBMCs, sampled about 49 days after the first yellow fever vaccination. The receptor source for this set is a man aged 18 to 29 who received the YFV17D yellow fever vaccine.

The table lists this clonotype with a few counts. The CDR3 DNA sequence: TGTGCCAGCAGTAGCGGGCCCCCCCCCAACAATGAGCAGTTCTTC. This gives the protein CASSSGPPPNNEQFF. This chain connects TRBV2 to TRBJ2-1, with D possibly matching TRBD2 (6 bases). The germline gives CDR1 SNHLY, CDR2 FYNNEI. V lost 5 bases and J 5 bases, leaving 16 bases between the germline ends. The length of the CDR3 is 15 residues.

This chain joins TRBV6-2 or TRBV6-3 and TRBJ2-6; D unclear. The ends were cut back, 2 bases at V and 0 bases at J, with 11 bases in the middle. Per the germline V gene, CDR1 is MNHEY and CDR2 is SVGEGT. The CDR3 has 17 amino acids. The CDR3 coding sequence is TGTGCCAGCAGTTACATCACGACGGCCTCTGGGGCCAACGTCCTGACTTTC. Protein sequence: CASSYITTASGANVLTF.

This clonotype was observed many times. The CDR3 spells CASTTASDNEQFF. The CDR3 bases are TGTGCCAGCACCACCGCCTCGGACAATGAGCAGTTCTTC. This chain links TRBV2 with TRBJ2-1; D call uncertain. V was shortened by 7 bases and J by 5 bases, with 12 bases between the two germline ends. Germline values: CDR1 SNHLY, CDR2 FYNNEI. The CDR3 totals 13 residues.

V usage is TRBV4-1 and J usage is TRBJ2-1; no clear D. The CDR3 extends over 16 amino acids. Germline V CDR1 and CDR2: MGHRA, YSYEKL. V was pared by 4 bases and J by 0 bases, with 13 bases between. The CDR3: CASSPVGSSSYNEQFF. In DNA form, the CDR3 reads TGCGCCAGCAGCCCCGTGGGTTCCAGCTCCTACAATGAGCAGTTCTTC.

The V gene is TRBV7-2, the J gene TRBJ1-2, with TRBD1 as a possible D gene (5 bases). The V gene's germline CDR1 is SGHTA and CDR2 FQGNSA. This CDR3 has 13 amino acids. Trimming took off 2 bases at V and 4 bases at J, with 8 bases between the two ends. CDR3 bases: TGTGCCAGCAGCTTACAGGGTGTCTATGGCTACACCTTC. It translates to CASSLQGVYGYTF.

This sequence joins TRBV3-1 and TRBJ1-5, with D tentatively TRBD1 (5 bases). CDR1 LGHDT and CDR2 YNNKEL come from the germline V gene (reference sequence). The CDR3 has 15 residues. V was cut by 5 bases and J by 5 bases, with 16 bases left in between. The CDR3 DNA follows: TGTGCCAGCAGCAGTAGGACACTAGGCGATCAGCCCCAGCATTTT. This encodes CASSSRTLGDQPQHF.

The table lists this clonotype with a few counts. The chain employs TRBV4-3 and TRBJ2-5; no firm D call. Trimming left V 1 base short and J 5 bases short, with 8 bases between. The CDR3 is 13 residues long. Germline V CDR1 and CDR2: LGHNA, YSLEER. The CDR3 DNA sequence: TGCGCCAGCAGCCAAGTCCCCGGGGAGACCCAGTACTTC. Translating it yields CASSQVPGETQYF.

The sample holds a few counts of this clonotype. This sequence joins TRBV4-2 and TRBJ2-3, with D tentatively TRBD1 (5 bases). The CDR3 has 16 amino acids. The germline V gene encodes CDR1 LGHNA and CDR2 YNFKEQ. V was shortened by 0 bases and J by 2 bases, with 12 bases between the two germline ends. As DNA, the CDR3 is TGTGCCAGCAGCCAAGATCGTAGGGGCGCCACAGATACGCAGTATTTT. It is translated as CASSQDRRGATDTQYF.

This clonotype has a handful of counts. The chain has TRBV12-3 or TRBV12-4 and TRBJ2-3; D may correspond to TRBD1 or TRBD2 (6 bases each). This CDR3 is 14 amino acids long. V was trimmed by 7 bases and J by 5 bases, leaving 16 bases between them. CDR3 sequence reads: CASTALGGLDTQYF. Written as DNA, the CDR3 is TGTGCCAGCACCGCCCTGGGGGGCTTAGATACGCAGTATTTT.

There are a few counts of this clonotype. The chain couples TRBV12-5 to TRBJ2-2, with 8 bases identical to TRBD1. The V and J ends lost 6 bases and 3 bases, in that order; junction bases with no gene match: 9. The CDR3 sequence is 16 residues long. Germline CDR1 is LGHNT and CDR2 is FRNRAP. The CDR3 region is CASGSPGTGDTGELFF. In nucleotides, the CDR3 is TGTGCTAGTGGCTCCCCGGGGACAGGAGACACCGGGGAGCTGTTTTTT.

A few counts support this clonotype. V gene TRBV5-1 combines with J gene TRBJ2-7; possible D gene TRBD1, 7 bases. The V end lost 4 bases, the J end lost 3 bases, and 14 bases lay between the germline ends. The CDR3 loop spans 14 amino acids. CDR1 SGHRS and CDR2 YFSETQ come from the germline V gene. The chain's CDR3 is CASSPQGEVYEQYV. CDR3 bases: TGCGCCAGCAGCCCCCAGGGGGAGGTCTACGAGCAGTACGTC.

This chain connects TRBV9 to TRBJ1-2; TRBD1 matches at 9 bases. The CDR3 covers 15 residues. Germline trimming cut 3 bases from V and 4 bases from J; bases unmatched to any gene: 7. Germline V CDR1 and CDR2: SGDLS, YYNGEE. The CDR3 is CASSALLDRGYGYTF. As DNA, the CDR3 is TGTGCCAGCAGCGCCCTCTTGGACAGGGGCTATGGCTACACCTTC.

The rearrangement uses TRBV15 and TRBJ2-5; tentatively, D is TRBD1 (5 bases). The V end was cut by 7 bases, the J end by 1 base, with 10 bases between. The CDR3 has 13 amino acids. Germline V gene data show CDR1 as LNHNV and CDR2 as YYDKDF (reference sequence). The CDR3 reads CATTQQVQETQYF. The CDR3 nucleotides read TGTGCCACCACACAACAGGTCCAAGAGACCCAGTACTTC.

The gene calls are TRBV2 and TRBJ1-1; D unclear. Trimming removed 1 base at V and 3 bases at J, with 9 bases between. The CDR3 is made up of 14 amino acids. In germline, CDR1 is SNHLY, CDR2 FYNNEI. The CDR3 loop is CASSEEGYDTEAFF. The CDR3 nucleotides read TGTGCCAGCAGTGAAGAAGGGTACGACACTGAAGCTTTCTTT.

The chain has TRBV2 and TRBJ2-2; tentatively, D is TRBD1 (5 bases). In germline, CDR1 is SNHLY, CDR2 FYNNEI. Deletions cut 7 bases from V and 6 bases from J, with 12 bases between. The CDR3 is made up of 13 amino acids. This chain's CDR3 is CASKGLNAGELFF. The CDR3 coding sequence is TGTGCCAGCAAGGGGTTGAATGCCGGGGAGCTGTTTTTT.

This clonotype has ten or more counts. An end of the junction does not agree with germline; a read error may underlie this. The chain has TRBV5-6 and TRBJ2-1; 9 nucleotides match TRBD2. Germline CDR1 is SGHDT and CDR2 is YYEEEE. The CDR3 is 15 amino acids. CDR3 DNA: TGCGCCAGCAGCTTGCGGGGGGGCTCCTACAATGAGCAGTTCTTC. It yields the protein CASSLRGGSYNEQFF.

This clonotype was detected only a few times. The rearrangement uses TRBV20-1 and TRBJ2-1; D call uncertain. Trimming removed 0 bases at V and 4 bases at J, with 13 bases between. CDR3 length: 15 amino acids. From germline, CDR1 is DFQATT and CDR2 SNEGSKA (reference sequence). CDR3 nucleotides: TGCAGTGCTAGAGATAATGACCGCGGATACAATGAGCAGTTCTTC. It translates to CSARDNDRGYNEQFF.

The CDR3 DNA sequence: TGTGCCAGCAGCTTATTTTTGGCGACGGGGGTCCGCTCTGGAAACACCATATATTTT. Protein product: CASSLFLATGVRSGNTIYF. V gene TRBV11-1 combines with J gene TRBJ1-3; weak D call: TRBD1 (5 bases). Germline assignment: CDR1 SGHAT and CDR2 FQDESV (reference sequence). This CDR3 region has 19 residues. V lost 2 bases to trimming and J lost 0 bases, with 20 bases between them.

V usage is TRBV4-2 and J usage is TRBJ1-5; no definite D call. CDR1 is LGHNA and CDR2 is YNFKEQ in the germline V gene. Trimming removed 4 bases from V and 0 bases from J, with 10 bases in between. This CDR3 region has 15 residues. CDR3 DNA: TGTGCCAGCAGCCGCCGGGTAGATAGCAATCAGCCCCAGCATTTT. Its protein is CASSRRVDSNQPQHF.

In its sample, this clonotype was seen a few times. J is TRBJ2-2 and V is TRBV5-4, with TRBD1 matching over 9 bases. The CDR3 is 15 amino acids. In germline, CDR1 is SGHNT, CDR2 YYREEE (reference sequence). Unmatched junction bases numbered 7, after V lost 4 bases and J lost 6 bases. In DNA, the CDR3 is TGTGCCAGCAGCACGGACAGGGGTGTAGCCGGGGAGCTGTTTTTT. This codes for CASSTDRGVAGELFF.

This clonotype was detected only a few times. This chain uses TRBV5-6 with TRBJ2-7, with D tentatively TRBD1 or TRBD2 (5 bases each). The CDR3 is 16 amino acids. V lost 4 bases to trimming and J lost 0 bases, with 17 bases between them. Germline V gene sequence: CDR1 SGHDT, CDR2 YYEEEE. The CDR3: CASSLGPSKSSYEQYF. The CDR3 DNA follows: TGTGCCAGCAGCCTGGGACCCTCAAAAAGCTCCTACGAGCAGTACTTC.

This clonotype has a count of ten or more. The chain carries TRBV7-2 and TRBJ2-3; TRBD2 matches 8 bases. This CDR3 has 15 amino acids. Germline V gene lookup returns CDR1 SGHTA and CDR2 FQGNSA. J gave up 4 bases and V 5 bases, and 8 bases lay outside the gene matches. Here the CDR3 reads CASSVLYGGADTQYF. CDR3 coding DNA: TGTGCCAGCAGCGTACTCTACGGGGGGGCAGATACGCAGTATTTT.

V and J are TRBV10-3 and TRBJ2-7; TRBD1 is a possible D gene (6 bases). The length of the CDR3 is 12 residues. Per germline, CDR1 ENHRY and CDR2 SYGVKD. V shed 2 bases and J shed 5 bases, with 7 bases lying between them. The DNA for the CDR3 is TGTGCCATCAGTGAGAGACAGGACGAGCAGTACTTC. Protein sequence: CAISERQDEQYF.

In its sample, this clonotype was seen a few times. This chain uses TRBV24-1 with TRBJ2-3; maybe TRBD2 (6 bases). V was cut by 9 bases and J by 4 bases, with 16 bases left in between. This CDR3 spans 14 amino acids. CDR1 and CDR2 from the germline V gene are KGHDR and SFDVKD. In nucleotides, the CDR3 is TGTGCCACCGGGCCGGCCGGGACTCCAGATACGCAGTATTTT. Its translation: CATGPAGTPDTQYF.

This clonotype was counted once. The rearrangement uses TRBV4-3 and TRBJ1-5; no reliable D call. The CDR3 is 14 residues long. CDR1 LGHNA and CDR2 YSLEER come from the germline V gene. V shed 0 bases and J shed 7 bases, with 10 bases lying between them. The CDR3 nucleotides are TGCGCCAGCAGCCAAGATCGGTGGGGACAGCCCCAGCATTTT. This gives the protein CASSQDRWGQPQHF.

This chain links TRBV20-1 with TRBJ2-5; D remains unclear. CDR3 length: 14 residues. Per germline, CDR1 DFQATT and CDR2 SNEGSKA (reference sequence). Trimming cost V 5 bases and J 5 bases, with 18 bases left between them. CDR3 region: CSAPWLLGWETQYF. CDR3 coding DNA: TGCAGTGCTCCTTGGCTCCTCGGGTGGGAGACCCAGTACTTC.

This clonotype was seen a few times. The chain has TRBV4-1 and TRBJ2-1; the D gene could be TRBD1 or TRBD2 (5 bases each). Germline loops: CDR1 MGHRA, CDR2 YSYEKL. V was cut by 4 bases and J by 5 bases, with 24 bases left in between. The CDR3 has 18 amino acids. The CDR3 loop is CASSPVRVRGRGDNEQFF. The CDR3 nucleotides read TGCGCCAGCAGCCCAGTCAGGGTTAGAGGGAGAGGGGACAATGAGCAGTTCTTC.